This TCR beta chain appears in the sequencing data of a study of T cell repertoires in cytomegalovirus infection. Whole-study context: Signatures in public TCR beta sequences pointed to both CMV infection and matching HLA type. Findings and caveats of the study: Using cumulative public TCR beta family frequency, the authors identified those who carried CMV together with the relevant HLA.

Remarks on this clonotype: Its specificity is unknown.

TCRdb called the reads again in MiXCR, with one record for every CDR3 protein. Of nearly 450,000 distinct CDR3 sequences listed, approximately 31% are singletons. The germline gives CDR1 SGDLS, CDR2 YYNGEE. Trimming removed 3 bases from V and 6 bases from J, with 19 bases in between. The CDR3 has 15 residues. The source is a human donor in good health (CMV status not recorded). Some clones in this sample may be carry-over from other donors' samples. The specimen was PBMCs. The V call is TRBV9, the J call TRBJ2-7; either TRBD1 or TRBD2 may supply D (5 bases each). The DNA for the CDR3 is TGTGCCAGCAGCGCGGACCCGGGGCGGCGGGTCGAGCAGTACTTC. Translated, it gives CASSADPGRRVEQYF.